This TCR beta chain was identified during a study of OX40 agonist ivuxolimab in advanced cancers. Study at large: Patients received the agonistic anti-OX40 (CD134) antibody ivuxolimab.

The assay was immunoSEQ multiplex PCR, and TCRdb's table has in-frame clones only and misses some. The sample carries 70,000 or so clones, about 89% recorded once. Points from the study as a whole: It was not determined which antigens were specifically recognized by the peripheral T cells that had undergone clonal expansion. In CD8+ T cells, expanded clones were on average more numerous than in CD4+. Low normalized T-cell clonal expansion also characterized some of the nonresponders.

As to this clone: Its antigen remains unknown.

This CDR3 has 16 amino acids. Trimming took 2 bases from V and 0 from J, leaving 14 bases between them. Germline values: CDR1 MNHNS, CDR2 SASEGT. The chain recombines TRBV6-1 with TRBJ2-7; possible D gene TRBD2, 5 bases. This specimen was CD4+ or CD8+ T cells sorted from blood, taken in a trial of the OX40 agonist ivuxolimab. This sequence originates from an adult with an advanced solid tumor such as melanoma, head and neck, liver or kidney cancer. CDR3 DNA sequence: TGTGCCAGCAGTGAATACTCTAGCAGGAGCTCCTACGAGCAGTACTTC. As protein: CASSEYSSRSSYEQYF.